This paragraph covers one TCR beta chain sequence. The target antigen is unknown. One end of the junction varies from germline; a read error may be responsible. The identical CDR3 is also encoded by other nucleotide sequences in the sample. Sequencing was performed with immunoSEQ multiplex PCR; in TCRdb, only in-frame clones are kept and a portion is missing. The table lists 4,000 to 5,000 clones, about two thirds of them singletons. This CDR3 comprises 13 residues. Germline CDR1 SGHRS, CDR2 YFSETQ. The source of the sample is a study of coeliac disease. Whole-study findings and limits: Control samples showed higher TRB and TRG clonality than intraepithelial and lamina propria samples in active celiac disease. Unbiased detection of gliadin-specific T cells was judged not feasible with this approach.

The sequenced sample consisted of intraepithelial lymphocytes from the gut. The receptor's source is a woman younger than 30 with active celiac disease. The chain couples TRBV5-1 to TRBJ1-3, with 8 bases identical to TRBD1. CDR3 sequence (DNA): TGTGCCAGCAGAGGGACAGGCGAACACACCATATATTTT. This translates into CASRGTGEHTIYF.